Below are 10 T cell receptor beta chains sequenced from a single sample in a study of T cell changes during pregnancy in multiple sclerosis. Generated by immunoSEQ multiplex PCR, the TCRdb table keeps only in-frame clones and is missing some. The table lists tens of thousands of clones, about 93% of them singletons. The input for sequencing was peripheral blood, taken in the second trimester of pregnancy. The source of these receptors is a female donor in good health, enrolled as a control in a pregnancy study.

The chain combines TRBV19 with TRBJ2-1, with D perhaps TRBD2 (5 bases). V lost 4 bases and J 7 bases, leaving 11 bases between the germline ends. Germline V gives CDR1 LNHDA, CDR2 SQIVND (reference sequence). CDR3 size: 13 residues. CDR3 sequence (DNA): TGTGCCAGTAGTAGCGGACTTGCGAATGAGCAGTTCTTC. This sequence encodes CASSSGLANEQFF.

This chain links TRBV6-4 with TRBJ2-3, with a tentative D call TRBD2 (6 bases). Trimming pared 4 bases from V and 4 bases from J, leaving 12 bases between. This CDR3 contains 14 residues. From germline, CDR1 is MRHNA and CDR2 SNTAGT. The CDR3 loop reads CASSVNGRADTQYF. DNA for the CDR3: TGTGCCAGCAGTGTAAACGGGAGAGCAGATACGCAGTATTTT.

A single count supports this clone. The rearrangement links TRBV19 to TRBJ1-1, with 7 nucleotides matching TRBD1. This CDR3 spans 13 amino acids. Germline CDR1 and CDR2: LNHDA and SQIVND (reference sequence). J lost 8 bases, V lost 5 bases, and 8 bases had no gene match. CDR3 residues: CASSVSRDREAFF. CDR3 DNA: TGTGCCAGTAGTGTAAGCCGGGACAGAGAAGCTTTCTTT.

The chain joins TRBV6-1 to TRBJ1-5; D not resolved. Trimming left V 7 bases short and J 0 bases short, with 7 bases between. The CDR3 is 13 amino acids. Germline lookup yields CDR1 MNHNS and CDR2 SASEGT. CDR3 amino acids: CASTGYSNQPQHF. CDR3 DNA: TGTGCCAGCACCGGTTATAGCAATCAGCCCCAGCATTTT.

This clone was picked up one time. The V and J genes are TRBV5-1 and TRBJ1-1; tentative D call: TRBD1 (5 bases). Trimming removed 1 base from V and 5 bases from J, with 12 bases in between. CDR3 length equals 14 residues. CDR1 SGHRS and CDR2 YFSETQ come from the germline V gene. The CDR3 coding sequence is TGCGCCAGCAGCTTGATGGGAGGGGAAACTGAAGCTTTCTTT. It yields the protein CASSLMGGETEAFF.

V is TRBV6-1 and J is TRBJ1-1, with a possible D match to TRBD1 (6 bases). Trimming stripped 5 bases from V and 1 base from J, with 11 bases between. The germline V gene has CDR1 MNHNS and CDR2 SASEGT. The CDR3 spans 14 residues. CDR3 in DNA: TGTGCCAGCAGTCAGGGACAAGAGAACACTGAAGCTTTCTTT. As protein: CASSQGQENTEAFF.

The CDR3 region is CASSGGLGGANEQFF. The CDR3 DNA reads TGTGCCAGCAGTGGAGGACTAGGGGGGGCCAATGAGCAGTTCTTC. The chain carries TRBV6-1 and TRBJ2-1, with D tentatively TRBD2 (7 bases). Germline V gives CDR1 MNHNS, CDR2 SASEGT. This CDR3 has 15 amino acids. The V and J ends lost 4 bases and 6 bases respectively, with 16 bases between them.

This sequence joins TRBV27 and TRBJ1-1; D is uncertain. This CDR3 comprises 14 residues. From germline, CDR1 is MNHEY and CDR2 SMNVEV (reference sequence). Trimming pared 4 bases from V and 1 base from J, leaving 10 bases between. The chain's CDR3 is CASSYAGPNTEAFF. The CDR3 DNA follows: TGTGCCAGCAGTTATGCAGGCCCGAACACTGAAGCTTTCTTT.

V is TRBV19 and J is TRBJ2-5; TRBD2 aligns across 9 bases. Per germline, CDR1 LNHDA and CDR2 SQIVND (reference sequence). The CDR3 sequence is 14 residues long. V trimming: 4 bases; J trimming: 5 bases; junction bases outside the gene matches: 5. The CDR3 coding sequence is TGTGCCAGTAGTACAGCGGGAGGCTCCGAGACCCAGTACTTC. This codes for CASSTAGGSETQYF.

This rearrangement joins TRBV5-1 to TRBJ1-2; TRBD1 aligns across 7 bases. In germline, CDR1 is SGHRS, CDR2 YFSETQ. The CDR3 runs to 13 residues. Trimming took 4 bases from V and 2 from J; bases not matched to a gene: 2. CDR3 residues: CASSAQGNYGYTF. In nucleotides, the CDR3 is TGCGCCAGCAGCGCACAGGGGAACTATGGCTACACCTTC. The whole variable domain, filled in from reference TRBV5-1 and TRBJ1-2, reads KAGVTQTPRYLIKTRGQQVTLSCSPISGHRSVSWYQQTPGQGLQFLFEYFSETQRNKGNFPGRFSGRQFSNSRSEMNVSTLELGDSALYLCASSAQGNYGYTFGSGTRLTVV.